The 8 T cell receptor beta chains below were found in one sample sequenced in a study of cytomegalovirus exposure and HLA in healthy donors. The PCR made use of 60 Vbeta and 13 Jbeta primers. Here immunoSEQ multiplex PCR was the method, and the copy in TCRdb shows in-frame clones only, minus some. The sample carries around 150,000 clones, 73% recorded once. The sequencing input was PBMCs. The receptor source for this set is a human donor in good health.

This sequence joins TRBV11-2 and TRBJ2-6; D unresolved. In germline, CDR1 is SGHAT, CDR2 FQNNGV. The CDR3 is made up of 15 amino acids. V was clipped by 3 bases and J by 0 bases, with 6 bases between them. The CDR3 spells CASSFVISGANVLTF. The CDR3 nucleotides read TGTGCCAGCAGCTTTGTAATCTCTGGGGCCAACGTCCTGACTTTC.

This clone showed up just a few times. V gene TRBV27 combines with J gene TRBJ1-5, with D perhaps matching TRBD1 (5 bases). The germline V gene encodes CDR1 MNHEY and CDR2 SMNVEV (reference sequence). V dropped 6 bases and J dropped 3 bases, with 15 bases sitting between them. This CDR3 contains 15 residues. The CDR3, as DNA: TGTGCCAGCAGATCGGGGGGATATCTCAATCAGCCCCAGCATTTT. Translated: CASRSGGYLNQPQHF.

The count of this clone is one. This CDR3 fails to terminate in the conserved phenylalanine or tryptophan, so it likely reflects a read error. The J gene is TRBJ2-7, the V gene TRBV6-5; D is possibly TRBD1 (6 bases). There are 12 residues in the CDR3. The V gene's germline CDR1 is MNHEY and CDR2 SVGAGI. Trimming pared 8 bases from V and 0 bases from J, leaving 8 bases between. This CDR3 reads CASGDISYEQYL. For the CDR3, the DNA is TGTGCCAGCGGGGACATCTCCTACGAGCAGTACCTC.

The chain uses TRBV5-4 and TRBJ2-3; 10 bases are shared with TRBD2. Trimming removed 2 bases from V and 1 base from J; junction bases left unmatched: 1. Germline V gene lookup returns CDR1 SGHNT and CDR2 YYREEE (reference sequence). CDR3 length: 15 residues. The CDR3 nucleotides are TGTGCCAGCAGCTTCGGACTAGCGGGCACAGATACGCAGTATTTT. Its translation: CASSFGLAGTDTQYF.

This CDR3 reads CASSATGTVSGTGELFF. In nucleotides, the CDR3 is TGCGCCAGCAGTGCGACCGGGACGGTTAGCGGTACCGGGGAGCTGTTTTTT. V gene TRBV10-1 combines with J gene TRBJ2-2, with D perhaps matching TRBD2 (6 bases). Germline V gives CDR1 WNHNN, CDR2 SYGVQD (reference sequence). V shed 4 bases and J shed 5 bases, with 20 bases lying between them. The CDR3 is 17 amino acids.

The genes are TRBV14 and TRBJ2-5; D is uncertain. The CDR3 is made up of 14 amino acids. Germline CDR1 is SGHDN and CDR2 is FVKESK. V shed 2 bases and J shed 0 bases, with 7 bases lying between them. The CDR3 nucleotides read TGTGCCAGCAGCCAAAACTTGTACCAAGAGACCCAGTACTTC. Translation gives CASSQNLYQETQYF.

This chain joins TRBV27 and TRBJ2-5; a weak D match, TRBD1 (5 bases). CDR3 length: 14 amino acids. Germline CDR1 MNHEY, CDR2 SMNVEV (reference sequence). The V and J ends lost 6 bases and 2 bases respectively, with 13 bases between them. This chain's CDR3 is CASSLRAGQETQYF. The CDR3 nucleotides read TGTGCCAGCAGCCTCAGGGCCGGACAAGAGACCCAGTACTTC.

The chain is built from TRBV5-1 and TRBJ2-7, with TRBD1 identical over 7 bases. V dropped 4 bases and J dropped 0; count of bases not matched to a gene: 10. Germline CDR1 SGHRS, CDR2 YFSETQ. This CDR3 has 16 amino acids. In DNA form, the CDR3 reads TGCGCCAGCAGCCAGGACCGGGACAGACCCTCCTACGAGCAGTACTTC. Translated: CASSQDRDRPSYEQYF.